The 26 T cell receptor beta chains reported below all come from one sample, sequenced in a study of T cell changes during pregnancy in multiple sclerosis. Clones were sequenced by immunoSEQ multiplex PCR, and TCRdb holds only the in-frame ones, with some missing. The sample includes roughly 38,000 clones, about 93% of them seen just once. This sample comprised CD4+ T cells from peripheral blood mononuclear cells, obtained in the third trimester of pregnancy. These receptors were taken from a female donor with multiple sclerosis, enrolled in a pregnancy study.

The chain joins TRBV28 to TRBJ2-2; 11 bases line up with TRBD1. This CDR3 has 14 residues. After removal of 6 bases from V and 7 bases from J, the junction contained 4 bases not matched to a gene. Looked up from germline, CDR1 is MDHEN and CDR2 is SYDVKM. CDR3 sequence: CASSPGTGGGELFF. CDR3 DNA sequence: TGTGCCAGCAGCCCAGGGACAGGGGGCGGGGAGCTGTTTTTT.

This sequence joins TRBV11-2 and TRBJ2-7, with no clear D. V lost 3 bases to trimming and J lost 6 bases, with 6 bases between them. Germline CDR1 and CDR2: SGHAT and FQNNGV. The CDR3 contains 11 residues. For the CDR3, the DNA is TGTGCCAGCAGCTTCGAGGCCGAGCAGTACTTC. It codes for CASSFEAEQYF.

V gene TRBV2 combines with J gene TRBJ1-5; tentatively, D is TRBD1 (6 bases). V was trimmed by 4 bases and J by 3 bases, leaving 16 bases between them. Germline CDR1 SNHLY, CDR2 FYNNEI. CDR3 length: 16 amino acids. DNA for the CDR3: TGTGCCAGCAGTGGGGGCGGCAGGGGAAACAATCAGCCCCAGCATTTT. Its protein product is CASSGGGRGNNQPQHF.

The V call is TRBV7-9, the J call TRBJ2-3; weak D call: TRBD2 (5 bases). Trimming cost V 4 bases and J 1 base, with 15 bases left between them. The CDR3 is 16 residues long. CDR1 is SEHNR, CDR2 FQNEAQ, per germline (reference sequence). The chain's CDR3 is CASSSARAGGTDTQYF. Written as DNA, the CDR3 is TGTGCCAGCAGCTCTGCCCGGGCCGGGGGCACAGATACGCAGTATTTT.

The rearrangement uses TRBV18 and TRBJ1-1, with D perhaps matching TRBD1 (5 bases). Germline V lookup: CDR1 KGHSH, CDR2 LQKENI. V was cut by 3 bases and J by 8 bases, with 13 bases left in between. This CDR3 is 13 amino acids long. The CDR3 loop reads CASSPLGRTEAFF. CDR3 DNA: TGTGCCAGCTCACCTCTTGGACGGACAGAAGCTTTCTTT.

The gene calls are TRBV7-2 and TRBJ2-5; D gene ambiguous. Trimming took 5 bases from V and 3 from J, leaving 16 bases between them. There are 15 residues in the CDR3. Germline CDR1 SGHTA, CDR2 FQGNSA. In DNA, the CDR3 is TGTGCCAGCAGCCCACCTCTGCTCCGAGAAGAGACCCAGTACTTC. It yields the protein CASSPPLLREETQYF.

The V gene is TRBV19, the J gene TRBJ1-1; 10 bases agree with TRBD1. Germline-derived CDR1 and CDR2 are LNHDA and SQIVND (reference sequence). The CDR3 consists of 15 residues. V lost 9 bases and J lost 3; bases outside the gene matches: 10. The CDR3 DNA reads as TGTGCCAGCAGACTGACAGGGGGCTGGGACACTGAAGCTTTCTTT. Its translation is CASRLTGGWDTEAFF.

In its sample, this clone was seen a few times. The chain is built from TRBV6-6 and TRBJ1-1; D gene ambiguous. The CDR3 spans 11 residues. V lost 3 bases, J lost 10 bases, and 9 bases lay in between. From germline, CDR1 is MNHNY and CDR2 SVGAGI (reference sequence). The CDR3 sequence is CASSYGWRAFF. In DNA, the CDR3 is TGTGCCAGCAGTTATGGATGGAGAGCTTTCTTT.

The chain employs TRBV18 and TRBJ1-1; 9 positions match TRBD1. The V segment lost 8 bases and the J segment 1 base; nucleotides outside the gene matches: 2. CDR1 is KGHSH, CDR2 LQKENI, per germline. This CDR3 has 13 residues. The CDR3 region is CASLGQGNTEAFF. The CDR3 DNA sequence: TGTGCCAGCCTGGGACAGGGGAACACTGAAGCTTTCTTT.

The chain has TRBV5-4 and TRBJ2-2, with D perhaps TRBD2 (6 bases). Germline V lookup: CDR1 SGHNT, CDR2 YYREEE (reference sequence). The V and J ends lost 4 bases and 0 bases respectively, with 10 bases between them. CDR3 length: 15 amino acids. The CDR3: CASSLGGANTGELFF. The CDR3 DNA reads as TGTGCCAGCAGCCTCGGCGGGGCGAACACCGGGGAGCTGTTTTTT.

The chain has TRBV4-3 and TRBJ1-2; 9 positions agree with TRBD1. The CDR3 covers 16 residues. V shed 0 bases, J shed 6 bases, and the junction held 8 bases outside the gene matches. Germline V lookup: CDR1 LGHNA, CDR2 YSLEER. CDR3 in amino acids: CASSQDTGTGMDGYTF. CDR3 nucleotides: TGCGCCAGCAGCCAAGACACCGGGACAGGGATGGATGGCTACACCTTC.

This rearrangement joins TRBV19 to TRBJ2-3; D remains ambiguous. Germline V gene data show CDR1 as LNHDA and CDR2 as SQIVND (reference sequence). CDR3 size: 12 residues. Trimming pared 3 bases from V and 6 bases from J, leaving 7 bases between. Here the CDR3 DNA reads TGTGCCAGTAGTATTTCTAAGGATACGCAGTATTTT. It yields the protein CASSISKDTQYF.

V is TRBV18 and J is TRBJ2-1, with 7 nucleotides matching TRBD2. Germline V CDR1 and CDR2: KGHSH, LQKENI. The CDR3 sequence is 15 residues long. V trimming: 6 bases; J trimming: 3 bases; junction bases outside the gene matches: 8. CDR3 protein: CASSSLTGGYNEQFF. CDR3 in DNA: TGTGCCAGCTCGAGTCTTACGGGAGGCTACAATGAGCAGTTCTTC.

The rearrangement links TRBV4-1 to TRBJ2-5, with 7 bases identical to TRBD2. This CDR3 is built from 18 residues. Per germline, CDR1 MGHRA and CDR2 YSYEKL. The J segment lost 2 bases and the V segment lost 5 bases, leaving 17 bases of the junction unmatched. The CDR3 sequence: CASSNRGLVGAGQETQYF. The CDR3 nucleotides read TGCGCCAGCAGCAATAGGGGCTTGGTGGGAGCGGGACAAGAGACCCAGTACTTC.

A word on this clone: Additional DNA sequences in this sample encode the identical CDR3. The V gene is TRBV7-2, the J gene TRBJ1-2; D is unclear. Per the germline V gene, CDR1 is SGHTA and CDR2 is FQGNSA. The CDR3 length is 15 residues. With 0 bases removed from V and 0 bases from J, the gap between germline ends came to 8 bases. This CDR3 is CASSLAGSANYGYTF. The CDR3, as DNA: TGTGCCAGCAGCTTAGCTGGCAGTGCTAACTATGGCTACACCTTC. The full variable domain, rest sourced from reference TRBV7-2 and TRBJ1-2, is GAGVSQSPSNKVTEKGKDVELRCDPISGHTALYWYRQSLGQGLEFLIYFQGNSAPDKSGLPSDRFSAERTGGSVSTLTIQRTQQEDSAVYLCASSLAGSANYGYTFGSGTRLTVV.

CDR3 amino acids: CASSYLRWTEAFF. For the CDR3, the DNA is TGTGCCAGCAGTTACCTTCGGTGGACTGAAGCTTTCTTT. The V gene is TRBV6-5, the J gene TRBJ1-1, with unresolved D. This CDR3 region has 13 residues. CDR1 MNHEY and CDR2 SVGAGI come from the germline V gene. The V end was cut by 2 bases, the J end by 5 bases, with 9 bases between.

CDR3 bases: TGTGCCTGGGTTAGCGGGGCCTCCTACAATGAGCAGTTCTTC. The encoded protein is CAWVSGASYNEQFF. The V and J genes are TRBV30 and TRBJ2-1; TRBD2 matches at 8 bases. With 5 bases clipped from V and 0 bases from J, the junction kept 3 bases outside the gene matches. Per the germline V gene, CDR1 is GTSNPN and CDR2 is SVGIG (reference sequence). The CDR3 runs 14 residues. Full variable domain (remainder filled in from reference TRBV30 and TRBJ2-1): SQTIHQWPATLVQPVGSPLSLECTVEGTSNPNLYWYRQAAGRGLQLLFYSVGIGQISSEVPQNLSASRPQDRQFILSSKKLLLSDSGFYLCAWVSGASYNEQFFGPGTRLTVL.

The rearrangement uses TRBV6-6 and TRBJ2-1; TRBD2 might be the D (5 bases). Germline CDR1 reads MNHNY; CDR2 reads SVGAGI (reference sequence). The V gene lost 7 bases and the J gene lost 5 bases, with 18 bases spanning the gap. The CDR3 extends over 15 amino acids. The CDR3 protein is CASTPRMRGHNEQFF. In DNA form, the CDR3 reads TGTGCCAGCACCCCTAGAATGAGAGGGCACAATGAGCAGTTCTTC.

The V gene is TRBV6-1, the J gene TRBJ1-1; D gene uncertain. V lost 1 base and J lost 0, with 3 bases in between. From germline, CDR1 is MNHNS and CDR2 SASEGT. This CDR3 region has 13 residues. CDR3 amino acids: CASSEVVNTEAFF. DNA for the CDR3: TGTGCCAGCAGTGAAGTCGTGAACACTGAAGCTTTCTTT.

The chain carries TRBV25-1 and TRBJ1-6, with 8 bases lining up with TRBD1. CDR1 is MGHDK, CDR2 SYGVNS, per germline. Unmatched junction bases numbered 8, after V lost 8 bases and J lost 5 bases. The CDR3 has 15 residues. The CDR3 protein is CASARTGRDNSPLHF. CDR3 sequence (DNA): TGTGCCAGCGCTAGGACAGGGAGGGATAATTCACCCCTCCACTTT.

This clone was seen a few times. The chain recombines TRBV9 with TRBJ1-1, with 8 bases fitting TRBD1. CDR1 SGDLS and CDR2 YYNGEE come from the germline V gene. CDR3 length equals 13 residues. The V gene end was trimmed by 0 bases and the J gene end by 5 bases; junction bases not matched to a gene: 0. CDR3 nucleotide sequence: TGTGCCAGCAGCGTAGGACAGGGGACTGAAGCTTTCTTT. This codes for CASSVGQGTEAFF.

The CDR3 sequence: CASSLGPRGGSYEQYF. The CDR3 DNA sequence: TGCGCCAGCAGCTTGGGACCTCGCGGAGGGTCCTACGAGCAGTACTTC. V is TRBV5-1 and J is TRBJ2-7, with D perhaps matching TRBD2 (6 bases). V shed 0 bases and J shed 1 base, with 14 bases lying between them. This CDR3 spans 16 amino acids. The germline CDR1 and CDR2 sequences are SGHRS and YFSETQ.

The chain carries TRBV6-6 and TRBJ2-7; D remains ambiguous. The CDR3 extends over 12 amino acids. Trimming took 8 bases from V and 5 from J, leaving 13 bases between them. Germline-derived CDR1 and CDR2 are MNHNY and SVGAGI (reference sequence). CDR3 in amino acids: CASGPRINEQYF. The CDR3 DNA follows: TGTGCCAGCGGTCCTAGGATCAACGAGCAGTACTTC.

For the CDR3, the DNA is TGTGCCAGCTCACCACACAGGGCCGAGACCCAGTACTTC. Translated: CASSPHRAETQYF. The chain employs TRBV18 and TRBJ2-5; tentatively, D is TRBD1 (6 bases). Trimming removed 1 base at V and 5 bases at J, with 8 bases between. The germline CDR1 and CDR2 sequences are KGHSH and LQKENI. The CDR3 is made up of 13 amino acids. The full variable domain, in which reference TRBV18 and TRBJ2-5 provide the parts outside the CDR3, is NAGVMQNPRHLVRRRGQEARLRCSPMKGHSHVYWYRQLPEEGLKFMVYLQKENIIDESGMPKERFSAEFPKEGPSILRIQQVVRGDSAAYFCASSPHRAETQYFGPGTRLLVL.

The gene calls are TRBV5-5 and TRBJ1-2, with D maybe TRBD1 (6 bases). Trimming left V 0 bases short and J 4 bases short, with 13 bases between. Germline loops: CDR1 SGHKS, CDR2 YYEKEE (reference sequence). The CDR3 is made up of 15 amino acids. DNA for the CDR3: TGTGCCAGCAGCTTGGCCGGGGGGGGCGGCTATGGCTACACCTTC. Translation gives CASSLAGGGGYGYTF.

This chain joins TRBV7-9 and TRBJ1-4; TRBD1 agrees at 7 bases. The V gene end was trimmed by 1 base and the J gene end by 3 bases; junction bases not matched to a gene: 5. The CDR3 consists of 16 residues. The V gene's germline CDR1 is SEHNR and CDR2 FQNEAQ (reference sequence). In nucleotides, the CDR3 is TGTGCCAGCAGCTTAGGGCTGGGACAGTCTAATGAAAAACTGTTTTTT. Residues: CASSLGLGQSNEKLFF.